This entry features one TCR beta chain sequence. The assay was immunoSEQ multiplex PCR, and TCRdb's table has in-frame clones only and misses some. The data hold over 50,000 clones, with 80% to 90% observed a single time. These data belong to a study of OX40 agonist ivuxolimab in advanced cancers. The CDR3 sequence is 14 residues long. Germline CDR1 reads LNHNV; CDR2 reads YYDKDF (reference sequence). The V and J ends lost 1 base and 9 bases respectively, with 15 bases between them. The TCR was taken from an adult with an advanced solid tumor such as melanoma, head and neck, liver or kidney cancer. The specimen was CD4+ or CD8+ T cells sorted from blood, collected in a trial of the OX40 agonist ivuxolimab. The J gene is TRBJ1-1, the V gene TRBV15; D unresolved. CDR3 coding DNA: TGTGCCACCAGCAGAGCCCCCGGATCTGGCCAAGCTTTCTTT. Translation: CATSRAPGSGQAFF.